Following are 27 T cell receptor beta chains from one sample sequenced in a study of PD-1 blockade in classical Hodgkin lymphoma. The data were produced by immunoSEQ multiplex PCR, yet TCRdb's version contains in-frame clones alone and is incomplete. The top ten hold 0.25% to 0.35% of the sample, which has roughly 35,000 clones, 92% seen once. Documented time point: cycle 4 day 1 (C4D1), after about 6 weeks of nivolumab. Each patient relapsed following autologous stem cell transplantation, and prior brentuximab vedotin exposure differed. Magnetic negative selection was used to purify CD4+ T cells from PBMCs that had been thawed. The sample was CD4+ T cells from blood, taken before the fourth cycle of nivolumab. The source of these receptors is a human donor with classical Hodgkin lymphoma.

V and J are TRBV23-1 and TRBJ2-1; D may be TRBD1 or TRBD2 (5 bases each). TRBV23-1 falls under the ORF class, with uncertain function. The V and J ends lost 7 bases and 6 bases respectively, with 22 bases between them. The CDR3 length is 16 residues. The CDR3 DNA reads TGCGCCAGCACCCCCGCCGGGACCACCGCAAGCAATGAGCAGTTCTTC. This sequence encodes CASTPAGTTASNEQFF.

The chain is built from TRBV5-4 and TRBJ1-2; D gene unclear. Germline V lookup: CDR1 SGHNT, CDR2 YYREEE (reference sequence). The V gene lost 1 base and the J gene lost 8 bases, with 18 bases spanning the gap. The CDR3 is made up of 15 amino acids. The chain's CDR3 is CASSLIRGRGGGYTF. CDR3 in DNA: TGTGCCAGCAGCTTGATCCGAGGTCGAGGAGGAGGCTACACCTTC.

This rearrangement joins TRBV7-2 to TRBJ2-1; D is uncertain. Trimming shortened V by 4 bases and J by 9 bases, and 10 bases separated the two germline ends. Germline CDR1 is SGHTA and CDR2 is FQGNSA. This CDR3 spans 12 amino acids. The chain's CDR3 is CASSSGLREQFF. CDR3 in DNA: TGTGCCAGCAGCTCTGGCTTACGTGAGCAGTTCTTC.

The table lists this clone with a count of one. Here the CDR3 reads CASSPVGTVGNTIYF. As DNA, the CDR3 is TGTGCCAGCAGCCCAGTCGGGACAGTTGGAAACACCATATATTTT. The chain carries TRBV9 and TRBJ1-3, with 7 bases aligning to TRBD1. This CDR3 comprises 15 residues. After removal of 4 bases from V and 3 bases from J, the junction contained 7 bases not matched to a gene. Germline V gene data show CDR1 as SGDLS and CDR2 as YYNGEE.

The chain employs TRBV11-2 and TRBJ2-1; 9 bases are a match to TRBD1. CDR3 size: 14 residues. CDR1 is SGHAT and CDR2 is FQNNGV in the germline V gene. The V and J ends lost 4 bases and 6 bases, in that order; junction bases with no gene match: 4. The CDR3 region is CASSYGTGSNEQFF. CDR3 nucleotide sequence: TGTGCCAGCAGCTACGGGACAGGGTCCAATGAGCAGTTCTTC.

This chain joins TRBV27 and TRBJ1-1; no definite D call. Trimming pared 1 base from V and 1 base from J, leaving 7 bases between. Germline CDR1 is MNHEY and CDR2 is SMNVEV (reference sequence). This CDR3 is 14 amino acids long. The CDR3 loop is CASSLYWGNTEAFF. CDR3 nucleotides: TGTGCCAGCAGTTTATATTGGGGGAACACTGAAGCTTTCTTT.

In its sample, this clone was seen a few times. V usage is TRBV9 and J usage is TRBJ2-2; the D is unclear. Germline CDR1 and CDR2: SGDLS and YYNGEE. The CDR3 covers 15 residues. V was trimmed by 5 bases and J by 1 base, leaving 12 bases between them. The CDR3 sequence is CASSSGLMNTGELFF. Written as DNA, the CDR3 is TGTGCCAGCAGTTCCGGGCTCATGAACACCGGGGAGCTGTTTTTT. The variable domain in full, with the rest retrieved from reference TRBV9 and TRBJ2-2, is DSGVTQTPKHLITATGQRVTLRCSPRSGDLSVYWYQQSLDQGLQFLIQYYNGEERAKGNILERFSAQQFPDLHSELNLSSLELGDSALYFCASSSGLMNTGELFFGEGSRLTVL.

The V call is TRBV10-3, the J call TRBJ2-5; 11 positions agree with TRBD2. CDR1 is ENHRY and CDR2 is SYGVKD in the germline V gene. The CDR3 runs to 13 residues. V was pared by 5 bases and J by 5 bases, with 1 base of the junction left unmatched. The CDR3 DNA reads TGTGCCATCAGTCCTAGCGGGAGGGAGACCCAGTACTTC. This encodes CAISPSGRETQYF.

This clone was recorded a few times. The chain links TRBV6-5 to TRBJ1-2, with 12 bases matching TRBD1. The germline CDR1 and CDR2 sequences are MNHEY and SVGAGI. Trimming removed 4 bases from V and 8 bases from J; junction bases left unmatched: 2. The CDR3 has 13 residues. In DNA, the CDR3 is TGTGCCAGCAGTTGGGGGACAGGGGGCGGCTACACCTTC. Residues: CASSWGTGGGYTF.

V gene TRBV30 combines with J gene TRBJ2-5; 10 bases are a match to TRBD1. Losses at the gene ends were 5 bases for V and 5 bases for J; bases not matched to a gene: 11. Germline V lookup: CDR1 GTSNPN, CDR2 SVGIG (reference sequence). CDR3 length: 15 residues. CDR3 coding DNA: TGTGCCTGGCCCACTCCGGGACAGGGGCACGAGACCCAGTACTTC. Translated, it gives CAWPTPGQGHETQYF.

The rearrangement links TRBV27 to TRBJ1-4, with TRBD1 matching over 8 bases. The ends lost 5 bases at V and 0 bases at J; junction bases unmatched: 8. Germline V CDR1 and CDR2: MNHEY, SMNVEV (reference sequence). The CDR3 extends over 17 amino acids. CDR3 sequence: CASSGDRPASTNEKLFF. The DNA of the CDR3 is TGTGCCAGCAGTGGGGACAGGCCAGCCTCAACTAATGAAAAACTGTTTTTT.

The V call is TRBV5-1, the J call TRBJ2-1; either TRBD1 or TRBD2 may fit D (5 bases each). Germline lookup yields CDR1 SGHRS and CDR2 YFSETQ. Trimming shortened V by 0 bases and J by 2 bases, and 6 bases separated the two germline ends. This CDR3 is built from 14 residues. Here the CDR3 reads CASSLGGAYNEQFF. CDR3 DNA sequence: TGCGCCAGCAGCTTGGGAGGGGCCTACAATGAGCAGTTCTTC.

The chain combines TRBV7-2 with TRBJ1-4; D unclear. The CDR3 loop spans 12 amino acids. In germline, CDR1 is SGHTA, CDR2 FQGNSA. Trimming stripped 2 bases from V and 5 bases from J, with 3 bases between. CDR3 nucleotide sequence: TGTGCCAGCAGCTTATCGAATGAAAAACTGTTTTTT. This sequence encodes CASSLSNEKLFF.

The V call is TRBV28, the J call TRBJ1-5, with unresolved D. This CDR3 is built from 14 residues. CDR1 and CDR2 (germline): MDHEN, SYDVKM. V lost 3 bases and J 5 bases, leaving 11 bases between the germline ends. The CDR3 DNA reads as TGTGCCAGCAGTTTCACAAGTGGGGATCAGCCCCAGCATTTT. Translated: CASSFTSGDQPQHF. Filled out from reference TRBV28 and TRBJ1-5, the complete variable domain reads DVKVTQSSRYLVKRTGEKVFLECVQDMDHENMFWYRQDPGLGLRLIYFSYDVKMKEKGDIPEGYSVSREKKERFSLILESASTNQTSMYLCASSFTSGDQPQHFGDGTRLSIL.

This chain uses TRBV14 with TRBJ1-5; no reliable D call. The CDR3 spans 13 residues. The V end lost 0 bases, the J end lost 3 bases, and 3 bases lay between the germline ends. CDR1 SGHDN and CDR2 FVKESK come from the germline V gene. The CDR3 loop is CASSQDLNQPQHF. As DNA, the CDR3 is TGTGCCAGCAGCCAAGATCTCAATCAGCCCCAGCATTTT.

J is TRBJ2-5 and V is TRBV4-1; no definite D call. CDR3 size: 12 residues. V shed 5 bases and J shed 5 bases, with 9 bases lying between them. Germline V CDR1 and CDR2: MGHRA, YSYEKL. The CDR3 nucleotides read TGCGCCAGCAGCGAACCCCGGGAGACCCAGTACTTC. Amino acids: CASSEPRETQYF.

The rearrangement links TRBV29-1 to TRBJ1-3; tentative D call: TRBD1 (6 bases). Germline V gene sequence: CDR1 SQVTM, CDR2 ANQGSEA. There are 14 residues in the CDR3. V lost 6 bases and J lost 2, with 14 bases in between. The CDR3 DNA reads TGCAGCGTCTATGGGGGGGCAGCTGGAAACACCATATATTTT. It translates to CSVYGGAAGNTIYF.

V gene TRBV6-1 combines with J gene TRBJ2-7, with 8 bases matching TRBD2. The ends lost 2 bases at V and 4 bases at J; junction bases unmatched: 7. This CDR3 region has 15 residues. Germline CDR1 is MNHNS and CDR2 is SASEGT. CDR3 sequence reads: CASSEIGLALYEQYF. In DNA form, the CDR3 reads TGTGCCAGCAGTGAAATAGGACTAGCCCTATACGAGCAGTACTTC.

The chain has TRBV19 and TRBJ1-1; D perhaps matches TRBD1 (5 bases). Trimming removed 3 bases from V and 4 bases from J, with 9 bases in between. The CDR3 is 13 amino acids. Germline-derived CDR1 and CDR2 are LNHDA and SQIVND (reference sequence). This chain's CDR3 is CASSMGRGTEAFF. In nucleotides, the CDR3 is TGTGCCAGTAGTATGGGACGGGGCACTGAAGCTTTCTTT.

The chain links TRBV7-8 to TRBJ2-3; TRBD2 agrees at 8 bases. Per germline, CDR1 SGHVS and CDR2 FQNEAQ. The V and J ends lost 2 bases and 2 bases, in that order; junction bases with no gene match: 6. This CDR3 is 16 amino acids long. The chain's CDR3 is CASSLQLAANTDTQYF. CDR3 in DNA: TGTGCCAGCAGCTTACAACTAGCGGCAAACACAGATACGCAGTATTTT.

This chain links TRBV11-2 with TRBJ2-5; the D is unclear. V shed 7 bases and J shed 5 bases, with 14 bases lying between them. CDR3 length: 13 amino acids. Germline V CDR1 and CDR2: SGHAT, FQNNGV. The chain's CDR3 is CASTPLKGETQYF. DNA of the CDR3: TGTGCCAGCACCCCACTTAAGGGCGAGACCCAGTACTTC.

The chain links TRBV4-1 to TRBJ1-1; tentatively, D is TRBD1 (5 bases). Germline assignment: CDR1 MGHRA and CDR2 YSYEKL. V lost 4 bases and J 8 bases, leaving 17 bases between the germline ends. The CDR3 runs to 14 residues. The CDR3 region is CASSLQMRRDEAFF. In DNA form, the CDR3 reads TGCGCCAGCAGCCTTCAGATGCGCCGGGACGAAGCTTTCTTT.

This chain connects TRBV6-1 to TRBJ2-5; D not certain. The CDR3 covers 13 residues. Germline V gene lookup returns CDR1 MNHNS and CDR2 SASEGT. Trimming removed 5 bases from V and 4 bases from J, with 11 bases in between. CDR3 sequence: CASSFGVGETQYF. For the CDR3, the DNA is TGTGCCAGCAGTTTTGGGGTTGGAGAGACCCAGTACTTC.

The sample holds one count of this clone. V is TRBV5-4 and J is TRBJ2-7; 8 bases map to TRBD2. CDR1 is SGHNT and CDR2 is YYREEE in the germline V gene (reference sequence). The trim removed 1 base at V and 2 bases at J, leaving 8 bases unmatched. The CDR3 has 16 amino acids. This chain's CDR3 is CASSLQPGLVPYEQYF. The DNA for the CDR3 is TGTGCCAGCAGCTTGCAACCGGGACTAGTACCCTACGAGCAGTACTTC.

The V call is TRBV7-2, the J call TRBJ1-2; maybe TRBD1 (5 bases). The germline V and J ends were trimmed by 0 bases and 7 bases, with 12 bases remaining between them. This CDR3 has 14 residues. Per the germline V gene, CDR1 is SGHTA and CDR2 is FQGNSA. In DNA, the CDR3 is TGTGCCAGCAGCTTAGCCGGGACCCTTGGTGGCTACACCTTC. It is translated as CASSLAGTLGGYTF.

This chain joins TRBV5-1 and TRBJ2-3; D is possibly TRBD2 (5 bases). V was pared by 3 bases and J by 2 bases, with 13 bases between. This CDR3 contains 15 residues. From germline, CDR1 is SGHRS and CDR2 YFSETQ. The CDR3 is CASSSDLRNTDTQYF. In nucleotides, the CDR3 is TGCGCCAGCAGCTCGGACTTGAGAAACACAGATACGCAGTATTTT.

This rearrangement joins TRBV7-9 to TRBJ2-2; D remains unclear. CDR1 is SEHNR, CDR2 FQNEAQ, per germline (reference sequence). Trimming left V 1 base short and J 7 bases short, with 4 bases between. The CDR3 has 12 residues. The DNA for the CDR3 is TGTGCCAGCAGCTTAGGGCTCGGGGAGCTGTTTTTT. Its translation is CASSLGLGELFF.